Sequencing of this T cell receptor beta chain was carried out in a study of beta chain features in type 1 diabetes. As every portion of the isolated RNA was reverse transcribed, the sequencing read expressed TCRB transcripts. Assay: immunoSEQ multiplex PCR; the TCRdb copy retains only in-frame clones and omits some. The top ten hold less than 1.5% of the sample, which has over 120,000 clones, roughly an eighth seen once. Whole-study findings and limits: TCRB CDR3s were moderately but significantly shorter in Type 1 diabetes patients in all four CD4+ subsets.

Of note for this clone: Antigen: not known.

This CDR3 has 14 amino acids. Germline CDR1 is LNHDA and CDR2 is SQIVND (reference sequence). Trimming shortened V by 6 bases and J by 4 bases, and 10 bases separated the two germline ends. V is TRBV19 and J is TRBJ1-6; weak D call: TRBD1 (6 bases). Specimen: central memory CD4+ T cells from blood. This receptor was identified in a young man with type 1 diabetes. CDR3 DNA: TGTGCCAGTAGGGTGCAGGGGTATAATTCACCCCTCCACTTT. It translates to CASRVQGYNSPLHF.